This is a list of T cell receptor beta chains from one sample in a study of neurological immune-mediated disorders. Each CDR3 protein is one row after TCRdb ran MiXCR on the 5' RACE reads. The sample contains about 71,000 distinct CDR3 sequences, under 3.5% of which appear only once. The sequenced sample was PBMCs. These receptors were taken from a man aged 35 to 55 with multiple sclerosis. Both conserved end residues are part of each CDR3. D genes are given only for firm matches. Clone size is given as once, few or many counts, or a class when the clone is expanded.

V gene	J gene	D gene	clone size	CDR3 DNA	CDR3 protein
TRBV20-1	TRBJ1-1	-	many	TGCAGTGCTAGACAGGGGAACACTGAAGCTTTCTTT	CSARQGNTEAFF
TRBV12-3/TRBV12-4	TRBJ1-2	TRBD1	many	TGTGCCAGCAGTCCGGGGACAGGGGGCCCCTCTGGGGGCTACACCTTC	CASSPGTGGPSGGYTF
TRBV3-1	TRBJ1-6	-	many	TGTGCCAGCAGCCTATCCTTGGACAACTCACCCCTCCACTTT	CASSLSLDNSPLHF
TRBV5-6	TRBJ1-1	-	many	TGTGCCAGCAGCTTGTCGGACGGCTTTGAAGCTTTCTTT	CASSLSDGFEAFF
TRBV9	TRBJ2-3	TRBD1	many	TGTGCCAGCAGCGGAAGGGGGCTGGAAGATACGCAGTATTTT	CASSGRGLEDTQYF
TRBV5-8	TRBJ1-5	TRBD1	many	TGTGCCAGCAGCTCCGGGACAGGCCCTCAGCCCCAGCATTTT	CASSSGTGPQPQHF
TRBV12-3/TRBV12-4	TRBJ2-2	TRBD1	many	TGTGCCAGCAGTCCCAGACAGGGTATCTTAACCGGGGAGCTGTTTTTT	CASSPRQGILTGELFF
TRBV27	TRBJ2-2	-	many	TGTGCCAGTCCTGAATTAGCGGCGAACACCGGGGAGCTGTTTTTT	CASPELAANTGELFF
TRBV29-1	TRBJ2-6	TRBD1	many	TGCAGCGTAGTAGGGGGCGGTGGGGCCAACGTCCTGACTTTC	CSVVGGGGANVLTF
TRBV7-8	TRBJ2-7	-	many	TGTGCCAGCAGCCCCGACACGTACGAGCAGTACTTC	CASSPDTYEQYF
TRBV3-1	TRBJ2-2	TRBD2	many	TGTGTCAGCAGCCAAAGCGGGGCGAACACCGGGGAGCTGTTTTTT	CVSSQSGANTGELFF
TRBV11-2	TRBJ2-1	TRBD2	many	TGTGCCAGCAGCTTAAGGCTAGCGGGGACAAATGGTGAGCAGTTCTTC	CASSLRLAGTNGEQFF
TRBV14	TRBJ1-1	-	many	TGTGCCAGCAGCCAACCCTCAGAGAGCACTGAAGCTTTCTTT	CASSQPSESTEAFF
TRBV3-1	TRBJ2-1	-	many	TGTGCCAGCAGCAAAAACCAGGGTCACGAGCAGTTCTTC	CASSKNQGHEQFF
TRBV29-1	TRBJ1-2	TRBD1	many	TGCAGCGTTTGGACAGGTGGCGGCTACACCTTC	CSVWTGGGYTF
TRBV6-5	TRBJ1-2	-	many	TGTGCCACCTCGGGGGGGTGGAACTATGGCTACACCTTC	CATSGGWNYGYTF
TRBV9	TRBJ1-4	-	many	TGTGCCAGCAGCGTGGGGGGGTCTAATGAAAAACTGTTTTTT	CASSVGGSNEKLFF
TRBV20-1	TRBJ1-6	-	many	TGCAGTGCTACGAGGGGGTTAGCCTATAATTCACCCCTCCACTTT	CSATRGLAYNSPLHF
TRBV29-1	TRBJ1-1	-	many	TGCAGCGTTCCCCGATTTGGGGGGGCTACTGAAGCTTTCTTT	CSVPRFGGATEAFF
TRBV10-3	TRBJ2-2	-	many	TGTGCCATCAGTGAGTCATCTCCTCGAGGGGCCGGGGAGCTGTTTTTT	CAISESSPRGAGELFF
TRBV7-6	TRBJ2-3	-	many	TGTGCCAGCAGCCCCCTTTTAGATACGCAGTATTTT	CASSPLLDTQYF
TRBV20-1	TRBJ2-7	-	many	TGCAGTGCTAGAGATTTGGCGGGGACCTACGAGCAGTACTTC	CSARDLAGTYEQYF
TRBV5-1	TRBJ2-1	-	many	TGCGCCAGCAGGCGAAACGGGAGAATTTACAATGAGCAGTTCTTC	CASRRNGRIYNEQFF
TRBV5-1	TRBJ2-3	-	many	TGCGCCAGCAGCTTGAGAAGGGGCACAGATACGCAGTATTTT	CASSLRRGTDTQYF
TRBV15	TRBJ2-2	-	many	TGTGCCACCAGCAGAGTGGCGGCCACCGGGGAGCTGTTTTTT	CATSRVAATGELFF
TRBV25-1	TRBJ1-1	TRBD1	many	TGTGCCAGCACCTCGGACAGGGGGAACACTGAAGCTTTCTTT	CASTSDRGNTEAFF
TRBV5-5	TRBJ1-2	-	many	TGTGCCAGCAGCCTTCGGGCCTACGGCGATGGCTACACCTTC	CASSLRAYGDGYTF